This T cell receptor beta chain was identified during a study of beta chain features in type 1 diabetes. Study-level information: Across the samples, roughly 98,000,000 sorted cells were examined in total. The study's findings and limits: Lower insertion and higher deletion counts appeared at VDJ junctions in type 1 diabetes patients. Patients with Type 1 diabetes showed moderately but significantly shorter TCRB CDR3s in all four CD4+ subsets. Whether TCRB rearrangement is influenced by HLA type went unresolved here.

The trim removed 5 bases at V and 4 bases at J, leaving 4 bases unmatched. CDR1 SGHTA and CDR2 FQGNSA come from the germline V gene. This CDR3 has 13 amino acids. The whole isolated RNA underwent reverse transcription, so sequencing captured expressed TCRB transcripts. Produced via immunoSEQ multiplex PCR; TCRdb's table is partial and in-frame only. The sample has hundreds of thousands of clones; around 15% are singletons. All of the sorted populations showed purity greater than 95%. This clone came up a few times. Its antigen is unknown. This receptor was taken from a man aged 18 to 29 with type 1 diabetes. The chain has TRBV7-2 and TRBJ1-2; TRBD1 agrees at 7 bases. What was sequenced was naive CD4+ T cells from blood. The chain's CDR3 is CASSLRDSYGYTF. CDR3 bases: TGTGCCAGCAGCCTCCGGGACAGCTATGGCTACACCTTC.